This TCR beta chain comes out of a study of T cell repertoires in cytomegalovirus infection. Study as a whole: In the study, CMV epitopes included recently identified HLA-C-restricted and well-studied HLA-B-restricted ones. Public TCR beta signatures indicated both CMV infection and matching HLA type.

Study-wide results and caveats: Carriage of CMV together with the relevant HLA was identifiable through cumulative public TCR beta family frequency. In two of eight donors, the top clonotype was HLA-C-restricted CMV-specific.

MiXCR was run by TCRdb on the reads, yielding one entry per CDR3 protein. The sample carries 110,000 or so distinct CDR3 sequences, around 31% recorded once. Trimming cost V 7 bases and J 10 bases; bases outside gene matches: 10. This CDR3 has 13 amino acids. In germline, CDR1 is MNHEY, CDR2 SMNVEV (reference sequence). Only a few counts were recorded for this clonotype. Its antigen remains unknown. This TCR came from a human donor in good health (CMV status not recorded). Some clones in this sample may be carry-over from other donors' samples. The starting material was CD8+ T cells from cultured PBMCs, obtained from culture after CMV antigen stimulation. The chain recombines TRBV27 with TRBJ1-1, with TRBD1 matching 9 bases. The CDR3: CASTAGQGLGAFF. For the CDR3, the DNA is TGTGCCAGCACCGCGGGACAGGGCCTCGGAGCTTTCTTT.